One T cell receptor (beta chain) is described in this entry. This sample was taken from a study of control samples from healthy donors and cancer patients. The CDR3 extends over 14 amino acids. Germline-derived CDR1 and CDR2 are SEHNR and FQNEAQ (reference sequence). The V and J ends lost 3 bases and 3 bases respectively, with 9 bases between them. The table came from immunoSEQ multiplex PCR; TCRdb's copy has only in-frame clones and leaves some out. This sample has some 200,000 clones; roughly 94% occur once, and the top ten carry about 1.6%. The sequence was collected from a man aged 45-65 years in good health. Sequenced material: blood. The V call is TRBV7-9, the J call TRBJ1-5, with D unclear. CDR3 sequence (DNA): TGTGCCAGCAGCTTCATAGCGGACAATCAGCCCCAGCATTTT. Translation gives CASSFIADNQPQHF.